This TCR beta chain was identified in a study of blood T cell repertoires in COVID-19. Study as a whole: Italy, Spain and the United States were the sources of the convalescent and acute COVID-19 samples. Nucleic acid was either cDNA or gDNA, and it came from T cells, B-cell-depleted T cells, or PBMCs.

Followed over time, Seattle patients had been enrolled while infection was active. The CDR3 length is 16 residues. Germline CDR1 SGHTA, CDR2 FQGTGA. Trimming left V 5 bases short and J 0 bases short, with 14 bases between. In the study's own analysis: Amplification of reference gene primers was used by the study to estimate nucleated cell counts. The method was immunoSEQ multiplex PCR; TCRdb's version includes in-frame clones alone and lacks a portion of them. V and J calls and clone size are as listed in that table; D and trimming were resolved from the DNA. The sample lists fewer than 200,000 clones, about four fifths occurring once.

The chain is built from TRBV7-3 and TRBJ1-5; D not resolved. Source material: peripheral blood. This receptor was obtained from an elderly woman with COVID-19, enrolled during active disease. In DNA form, the CDR3 reads TGTGCCAGCAGCCTCCGACATCTACATAGCAATCAGCCCCAGCATTTT. It yields the protein CASSLRHLHSNQPQHF.